The source of this T cell receptor beta chain is a study of blood T cell repertoires in COVID-19. As for the study in general: Some COVID-19 samples were acute and others convalescent; all came from the United States, Italy and Spain. The analysed material was cDNA or gDNA that came from T cells, B-cell-depleted T cells, or PBMCs.

The CDR3 runs to 16 residues. Trimming removed 5 bases at V and 4 bases at J, with 20 bases between. Germline values: CDR1 SNHLY, CDR2 FYNNEI. In the source study's methods: From reference gene primer amplification, estimates of nucleated cell counts were derived. The repertoire was sequenced with immunoSEQ multiplex PCR; TCRdb's copy has only in-frame clones and lacks some. The V and J calls and clone size come from that table; D and trimming were worked out from the DNA. There are roughly 140,000 clones in the sample; about nine tenths occur only once, and roughly 4.5% lies in the top ten. This receptor was identified in an older woman with active or convalescent COVID-19. This chain connects TRBV2 to TRBJ1-2; no clear D. The sequencing input was peripheral blood. The CDR3 is CASSQGRPVLLYGYTF. As DNA, the CDR3 is TGTGCCAGCAGTCAAGGGCGGCCCGTACTTCTCTATGGCTACACCTTC.